Listed here is a single T cell receptor (beta chain). This sample is drawn from a study of blood T cell repertoires in COVID-19. Using immunoSEQ multiplex PCR, the repertoire was profiled, and TCRdb retains in-frame clones only, with some absent. The data hold approximately 300,000 clones, with roughly 85% observed a single time. Trimming removed 0 bases from V and 7 bases from J; junction bases left unmatched: 7. The CDR3 consists of 14 residues. Germline lookup yields CDR1 SGDLS and CDR2 YYNGEE. The rearrangement uses TRBV9 and TRBJ2-7; 7 positions agree with TRBD1. The TCR sequence derives from a woman in her thirties who had been exposed to COVID-19. The sequencing input was PBMCs or T cells enriched from blood (not recorded which). CDR3 DNA: TGTGCCAGCAGCGTAGGGGACAGCGGCGTAGAGCAGTACTTC. Its protein is CASSVGDSGVEQYF.